A single sample is the source of the 23 T cell receptor beta chains below, sequenced in a study of Tregs in tolerant kidney transplant recipients (dated by TCRdb to about 2019). The library was generated by the immunoSEQ multiplex PCR assay. The source is immuneACCESS, and TCRdb retained only in-frame sequences with V and J called. Part of the clones is not carried over; for the studies checked, unresolved V genes explain less than half of this, and the remainder is unexplained. This sample comprises about 110,000 clones, around 91% of them detected only once. About 0.31% of the sample lies in the top ten. The intended sense of this specimen's time point label: blood sample drawn before combined kidney and bone marrow transplant. The sample consisted of CD4+ T cells from blood, taken before the transplant. Receptors were obtained from a human donor who received a combined kidney and bone marrow transplant.

The chain uses TRBV28 and TRBJ1-2; TRBD1 agrees at 7 bases. Germline CDR1 and CDR2: MDHEN and SYDVKM. The CDR3 consists of 15 residues. Germline trimming cut 1 base from V and 2 bases from J; bases unmatched to any gene: 4. CDR3 coding DNA: TGTGCCAGCAGTTTATTGGAGACAGGGAACTATGGCTACACCTTC. Amino acid sequence: CASSLLETGNYGYTF.

Notes on this clone: This specimen includes other DNA sequences encoding the same CDR3. This chain connects TRBV6-1 to TRBJ2-2, with unresolved D. Trimming took off 3 bases at V and 2 bases at J, with 4 bases between the two ends. The CDR3 totals 13 residues. Germline V gene data show CDR1 as MNHNS and CDR2 as SASEGT. The CDR3, as DNA: TGTGCCAGCAGTGACCCTAACACCGGGGAGCTGTTTTTT. This sequence encodes CASSDPNTGELFF.

V usage is TRBV5-4 and J usage is TRBJ2-1; unclear D gene. CDR1 is SGHNT, CDR2 YYREEE, per germline (reference sequence). V was cut by 0 bases and J by 5 bases, with 12 bases left in between. The CDR3 has 15 amino acids. In DNA, the CDR3 is TGTGCCAGCAGCTTGGGGAGTGCGTGGGACAATGAGCAGTTCTTC. This encodes CASSLGSAWDNEQFF.

The V gene is TRBV16, the J gene TRBJ2-7, with 7 bases that match TRBD2. J gave up 5 bases and V 0 bases, and 10 bases lay outside the gene matches. The V gene's germline CDR1 is KGHSY and CDR2 FQNENV. The CDR3 is 16 amino acids. CDR3 protein: CASSQSFGRNVHEQYF. CDR3 bases: TGTGCCAGCAGCCAATCGTTCGGGAGGAACGTCCACGAGCAGTACTTC. The full variable domain, completed using reference TRBV16 and TRBJ2-7, is GEEVAQTPKHLVRGEGQKAKLYCAPIKGHSYVFWYQQVLKNEFKFLISFQNENVFDETGMPKERFSAKCLPNSPCSLEIQATKLEDSAVYFCASSQSFGRNVHEQYFGPGTRLTVT.

The gene calls are TRBV7-2 and TRBJ1-2, with TRBD1 identical over 7 bases. Germline V lookup: CDR1 SGHTA, CDR2 FQGNSA. The CDR3 is 14 residues long. V shed 1 base and J 4 bases; nucleotides not matched to a gene: 3. In nucleotides, the CDR3 is TGTGCCAGCAGCTTAGGACAGGGCAGCTATGGCTACACCTTC. This codes for CASSLGQGSYGYTF.

This chain joins TRBV30 and TRBJ2-7; TRBD1 aligns across 12 bases. The CDR3 is made up of 14 amino acids. V lost 3 bases to trimming and J lost 5 bases; unmatched junction nucleotides: 5. CDR1 is GTSNPN, CDR2 SVGIG, per germline (reference sequence). The CDR3 coding sequence is TGTGCCTGGAGCAGGGGGACAGGGGGCGACGAGCAGTACTTC. This encodes CAWSRGTGGDEQYF.

The chain recombines TRBV10-3 with TRBJ2-3, with D maybe TRBD1 (5 bases). Deletions cut 5 bases from V and 4 bases from J, with 10 bases between. CDR1 is ENHRY, CDR2 SYGVKD, per germline. This CDR3 is 13 amino acids long. The CDR3 reads CAISFRVSDTQYF. The CDR3 DNA is TGTGCCATCAGTTTCAGGGTATCAGATACGCAGTATTTT.

The chain couples TRBV2 to TRBJ2-7; the match to TRBD1 covers 8 bases. The V gene's germline CDR1 is SNHLY and CDR2 FYNNEI. The J segment lost 2 bases and the V segment lost 6 bases, leaving 3 bases of the junction unmatched. This CDR3 is 13 amino acids long. The CDR3 loop reads CASRAGGAYEQYF. The CDR3 region has the DNA TGTGCCAGCAGAGCAGGGGGCGCCTACGAGCAGTACTTC.

This sequence joins TRBV12-5 and TRBJ2-3; D is unresolved. The CDR3 is 11 amino acids. The germline gives CDR1 LGHNT, CDR2 FRNRAP. V lost 6 bases and J lost 4, with 5 bases in between. The chain's CDR3 is CASGPADTQYF. CDR3 coding DNA: TGTGCTAGTGGCCCGGCAGATACGCAGTATTTT.

This clone was seen only a few times. The CDR3 spells CSVEVRSYGYTF. The CDR3 DNA sequence: TGCAGCGTTGAGGTTCGGAGCTATGGCTACACCTTC. This sequence joins TRBV29-1 and TRBJ1-2; D is unclear. Germline V gene sequence: CDR1 SQVTM, CDR2 ANQGSEA. Trimming shortened V by 3 bases and J by 4 bases, and 9 bases separated the two germline ends. This CDR3 region has 12 residues.

About this clone: This clone may be a read error of a much larger clone one base away. The chain combines TRBV18 with TRBJ1-3; D gene unclear. The CDR3 sequence is 14 residues long. Germline V CDR1 and CDR2: KGHSH, LQKENI. The CDR3 region has the DNA TGTGCCAGCCCACCCGGAGGGTCTGGAAACACCATATATTTT. Protein: CASPPGGSGNTIYF.

The chain employs TRBV19 and TRBJ1-2; D is unclear. CDR1 LNHDA and CDR2 SQIVND come from the germline V gene (reference sequence). This CDR3 comprises 15 residues. V was clipped by 5 bases and J by 8 bases, with 21 bases between them. CDR3 nucleotide sequence: TGTGCCAGTAGTTCCGCAGTTGGCGGAACTGGAGGCTACACCTTC. Amino acid sequence: CASSSAVGGTGGYTF.

The chain employs TRBV11-2 and TRBJ2-7; TRBD2 matches at 8 bases. CDR3 length equals 15 residues. The germline CDR1 and CDR2 sequences are SGHAT and FQNNGV. With 5 bases clipped from V and 2 bases from J, the junction kept 8 bases outside the gene matches. The CDR3 bases are TGTGCCAGCAGCCGGGGGGGGACCGGCGCCTACGAGCAGTACTTC. Residues: CASSRGGTGAYEQYF.

This rearrangement joins TRBV7-2 to TRBJ1-2; 9 positions agree with TRBD1. This CDR3 is 15 amino acids long. CDR1 and CDR2 (germline): SGHTA, FQGNSA. V lost 2 bases and J lost 7; bases outside the gene matches: 8. In nucleotides, the CDR3 is TGTGCCAGCAGCTTAAGGACAGGGGAAACCGCTGGCTACACCTTC. This sequence encodes CASSLRTGETAGYTF. Using reference TRBV7-2 and TRBJ1-2 for the parts outside the CDR3, the full variable domain is GAGVSQSPSNKVTEKGKDVELRCDPISGHTALYWYRQSLGQGLEFLIYFQGNSAPDKSGLPSDRFSAERTGGSVSTLTIQRTQQEDSAVYLCASSLRTGETAGYTFGSGTRLTVV.

The chain links TRBV7-8 to TRBJ2-3, with D perhaps matching TRBD2 (6 bases). CDR1 and CDR2 (germline): SGHVS, FQNEAQ. The V end was cut by 1 base, the J end by 6 bases, with 23 bases between. CDR3 length: 18 amino acids. Here the CDR3 reads CASSLVVHREPKTDTQYF. The CDR3 bases are TGTGCCAGCAGCTTAGTGGTACACCGGGAGCCCAAAACGGATACGCAGTATTTT.

The chain has TRBV7-6 and TRBJ1-5, with unresolved D. The CDR3 loop spans 13 amino acids. V was pared by 5 bases and J by 9 bases, with 14 bases between. Germline V lookup: CDR1 SGHVS, CDR2 FNYEAQ. CDR3 region: CASSLEWRGPQHF. DNA of the CDR3: TGTGCCAGCAGCCTTGAATGGCGGGGGCCCCAGCATTTT. The variable domain in full, with the rest retrieved from reference TRBV7-6 and TRBJ1-5, is GAGVSQSPRYKVTKRGQDVALRCDPISGHVSLYWYRQALGQGPEFLTYFNYEAQQDKSGLPNDRFSAERPEGSISTLTIQRTEQRDSAMYRCASSLEWRGPQHFGDGTRLSIL.

V is TRBV19 and J is TRBJ2-7; D remains ambiguous. V was pared by 4 bases and J by 0 bases, with 10 bases between. Germline CDR1 is LNHDA and CDR2 is SQIVND (reference sequence). There are 14 residues in the CDR3. Here the CDR3 reads CASSSFGSSYEQYF. CDR3 sequence (DNA): TGTGCCAGTAGTAGTTTCGGTAGCTCCTACGAGCAGTACTTC.

The V and J genes are TRBV6-6 and TRBJ1-6, with a weak D call TRBD1 (5 bases). The CDR3 covers 16 residues. V was clipped by 2 bases and J by 6 bases, with 14 bases between them. Germline CDR1 is MNHNY and CDR2 is SVGAGI (reference sequence). The CDR3 DNA reads TGTGCCAGCAGTTACGGCCGACAGCGATTTAATTCACCCCTCCACTTT. It is translated as CASSYGRQRFNSPLHF.

This chain joins TRBV5-1 and TRBJ2-2, with TRBD2 matching 9 bases. Germline CDR1 is SGHRS and CDR2 is YFSETQ. The CDR3 has 15 amino acids. V dropped 1 base and J dropped 6; count of bases not matched to a gene: 4. CDR3 amino acids: CASSLLAGSSGELFF. The CDR3 DNA follows: TGCGCCAGCAGCTTGCTAGCGGGGTCATCCGGGGAGCTGTTTTTT.

This chain uses TRBV11-2 with TRBJ2-1; 12 bases agree with TRBD2. CDR1 SGHAT and CDR2 FQNNGV come from the germline V gene. Trimming removed 4 bases from V and 3 bases from J; junction bases left unmatched: 1. This CDR3 comprises 15 residues. CDR3 bases: TGTGCCAGCAGCTCTAGCGGGAGGGGCTACAATGAGCAGTTCTTC. Translation: CASSSSGRGYNEQFF.

The chain is built from TRBV4-3 and TRBJ1-4; D perhaps matches TRBD1 (5 bases). In germline, CDR1 is LGHNA, CDR2 YSLEER. The CDR3 extends over 16 amino acids. Deletions cut 1 base from V and 8 bases from J, with 17 bases between. The CDR3 sequence: CASSQGWGGRREKLFF. The CDR3 nucleotides read TGCGCCAGCAGCCAAGGTTGGGGCGGCCGAAGAGAAAAACTGTTTTTT.

V and J are TRBV25-1 and TRBJ2-4; D is perhaps TRBD1 (5 bases). The V and J ends lost 3 bases and 10 bases respectively, with 7 bases between them. The germline CDR1 and CDR2 sequences are MGHDK and SYGVNS. CDR3 length: 11 residues. CDR3 sequence reads: CASSDQGIQYF. The CDR3 nucleotides read TGTGCCAGCAGTGACCAGGGTATTCAGTACTTC.

This clone was seen a single time. This chain links TRBV10-3 with TRBJ2-5; 14 bases are a match to TRBD2. Germline values: CDR1 ENHRY, CDR2 SYGVKD. The CDR3 has 16 residues. V lost 4 bases to trimming and J lost 5 bases; unmatched junction nucleotides: 6. As DNA, the CDR3 is TGTGCCATCAGTGGGACTAGCGGGGGGCCCCGGGAGACCCAGTACTTC. Translation gives CAISGTSGGPRETQYF.